Reported below is one T cell receptor (beta chain). No antigen is known for it. Extracted from the samples, RNA was reverse transcribed into cDNA to serve as the sequencing template. TCRdb's copy holds only in-frame clones and misses some; the assay was immunoSEQ multiplex PCR. The sample yields roughly 120,000 clones, about 54% seen once. This entry comes from a study of CD8+ T cells in alopecia areata. Study as a whole: The share of scalp area affected provided the severity score for treated patients.

This sample's treatment: oral pan-JAK inhibitor, 5-10 mg twice daily. Notes on the study in general: Tofacitinib significantly decreased scalp clonality and expanded CD8+ clones among top 100. TCR sharing was clearer in mice than between patients, perhaps partly owing to patient HLA diversity.

The sequence was collected from a human donor with alopecia areata. This specimen consisted of CD8+ T cells sorted from blood, obtained at week 4, from a patient treated with tofacitinib.

CDR3 DNA sequence: TGCAGCGCCCCCCTCCCAGGGTCTCGGGGCTACACCTTC. Translating it yields CSAPLPGSRGYTF. This chain connects TRBV29-1 to TRBJ1-2, with a tentative D call TRBD1 (5 bases). CDR1 and CDR2 from the germline V gene are SQVTM and ANQGSEA. The CDR3 extends over 13 amino acids. The V gene lost 7 bases and the J gene lost 8 bases, with 20 bases spanning the gap.